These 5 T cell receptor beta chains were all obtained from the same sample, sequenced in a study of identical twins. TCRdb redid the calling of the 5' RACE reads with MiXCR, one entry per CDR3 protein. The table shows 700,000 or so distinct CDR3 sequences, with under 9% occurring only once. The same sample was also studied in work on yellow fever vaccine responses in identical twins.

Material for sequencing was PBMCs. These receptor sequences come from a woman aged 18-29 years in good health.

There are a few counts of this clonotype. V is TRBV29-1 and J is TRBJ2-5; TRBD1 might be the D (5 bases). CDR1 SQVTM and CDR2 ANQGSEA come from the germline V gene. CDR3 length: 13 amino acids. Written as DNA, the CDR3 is TGCACCGTGACAGACCCGTACCAAGAGACCCAGTACTTC. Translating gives CTVTDPYQETQYF. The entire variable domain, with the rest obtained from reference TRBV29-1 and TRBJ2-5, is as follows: SAVISQKPSRDICQRGTSLTIQCQVDSQVTMMFWYRQQPGQSLTLIATANQGSEATYESGFVIDKFPISRPNLTFSTLTVSNMSPEDSSIYLCTVTDPYQETQYFGPGTRLLVL.

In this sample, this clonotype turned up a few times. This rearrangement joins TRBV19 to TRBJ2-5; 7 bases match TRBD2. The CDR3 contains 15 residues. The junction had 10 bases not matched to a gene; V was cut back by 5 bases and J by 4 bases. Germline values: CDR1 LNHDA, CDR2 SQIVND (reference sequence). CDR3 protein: CASSLASGNGETQYF. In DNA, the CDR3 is TGTGCCAGTAGTCTCGCTAGCGGCAATGGAGAGACCCAGTACTTC.

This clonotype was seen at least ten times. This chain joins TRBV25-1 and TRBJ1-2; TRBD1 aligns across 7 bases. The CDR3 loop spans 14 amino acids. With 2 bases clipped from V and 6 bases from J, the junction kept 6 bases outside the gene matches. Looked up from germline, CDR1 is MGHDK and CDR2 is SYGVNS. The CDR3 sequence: CASSELGTADGYTF. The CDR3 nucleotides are TGTGCCAGCAGTGAACTCGGGACAGCCGATGGCTACACCTTC.

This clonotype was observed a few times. CDR3 DNA: TGCGCCAGCAGACCCGGGACTAGCGGGCCCGAGCAGTACTTC. Its translation is CASRPGTSGPEQYF. The V and J genes are TRBV5-1 and TRBJ2-7, with 12 bases fitting TRBD2. V lost 5 bases, J lost 6 bases, and 6 bases stayed unmatched. Germline V lookup: CDR1 SGHRS, CDR2 YFSETQ. This CDR3 region has 14 residues.

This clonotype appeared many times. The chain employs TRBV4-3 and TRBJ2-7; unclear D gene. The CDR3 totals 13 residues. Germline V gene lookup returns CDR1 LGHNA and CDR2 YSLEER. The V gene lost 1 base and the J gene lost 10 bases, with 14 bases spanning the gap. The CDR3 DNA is TGCGCCAGCAGCCAAGTTTATGGGAACCCCCAGTACTTC. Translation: CASSQVYGNPQYF.